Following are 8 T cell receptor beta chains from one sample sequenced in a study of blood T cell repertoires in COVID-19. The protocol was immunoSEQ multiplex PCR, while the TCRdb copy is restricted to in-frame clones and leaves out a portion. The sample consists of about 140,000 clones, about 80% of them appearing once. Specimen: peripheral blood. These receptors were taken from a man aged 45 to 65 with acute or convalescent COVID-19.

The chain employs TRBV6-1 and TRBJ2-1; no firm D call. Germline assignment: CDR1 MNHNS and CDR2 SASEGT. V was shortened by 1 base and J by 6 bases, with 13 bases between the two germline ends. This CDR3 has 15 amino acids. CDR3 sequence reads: CASSEVLGLSNEQFF. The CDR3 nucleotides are TGTGCCAGCAGTGAAGTACTGGGCTTGTCCAATGAGCAGTTCTTC.

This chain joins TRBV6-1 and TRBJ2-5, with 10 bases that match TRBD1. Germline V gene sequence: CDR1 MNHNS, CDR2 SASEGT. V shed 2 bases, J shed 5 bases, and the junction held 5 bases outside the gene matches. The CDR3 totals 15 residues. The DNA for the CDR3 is TGTGCCAGCAGTGAAACGACAGGGGGCCGGGAGACCCAGTACTTC. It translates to CASSETTGGRETQYF.

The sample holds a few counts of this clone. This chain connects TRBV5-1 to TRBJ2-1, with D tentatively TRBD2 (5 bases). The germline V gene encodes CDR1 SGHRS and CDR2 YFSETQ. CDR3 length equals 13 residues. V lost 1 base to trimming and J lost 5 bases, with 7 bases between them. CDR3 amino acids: CASSLSGDNEQFF. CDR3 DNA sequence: TGCGCCAGCAGCTTGAGCGGAGACAATGAGCAGTTCTTC.

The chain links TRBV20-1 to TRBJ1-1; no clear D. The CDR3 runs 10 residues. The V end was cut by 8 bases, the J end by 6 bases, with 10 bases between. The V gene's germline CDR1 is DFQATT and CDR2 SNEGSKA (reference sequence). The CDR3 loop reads CSPGSSEAFF. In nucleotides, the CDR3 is TGCAGTCCGGGAAGTTCTGAAGCTTTCTTT.

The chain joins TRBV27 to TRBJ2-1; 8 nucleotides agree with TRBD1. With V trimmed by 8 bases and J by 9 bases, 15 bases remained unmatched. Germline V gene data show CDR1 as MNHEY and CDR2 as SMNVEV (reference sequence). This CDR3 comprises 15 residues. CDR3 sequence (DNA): TGTGCCAGCGGCCACAGGGGGGATGGAGCAAGTGAGCAGTTCTTC. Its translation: CASGHRGDGASEQFF.

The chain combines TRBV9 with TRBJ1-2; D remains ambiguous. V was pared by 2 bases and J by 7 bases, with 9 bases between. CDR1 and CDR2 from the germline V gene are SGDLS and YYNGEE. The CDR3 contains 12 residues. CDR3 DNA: TGTGCCAGCAGCGTCGGGATCTCTGGCTACACCTTC. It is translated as CASSVGISGYTF.

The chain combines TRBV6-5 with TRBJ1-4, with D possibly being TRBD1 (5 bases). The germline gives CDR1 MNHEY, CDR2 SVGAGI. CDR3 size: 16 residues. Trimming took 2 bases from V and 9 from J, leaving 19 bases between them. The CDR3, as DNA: TGTGCCAGCAGTTACCGGCTGGGACTGGGAGGCAAAAAACTGTTTTTT. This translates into CASSYRLGLGGKKLFF.

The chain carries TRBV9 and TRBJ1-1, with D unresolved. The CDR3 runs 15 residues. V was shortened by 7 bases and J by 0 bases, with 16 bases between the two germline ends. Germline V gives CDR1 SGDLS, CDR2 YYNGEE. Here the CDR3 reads CASGSGGSMNTEAFF. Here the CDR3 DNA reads TGTGCCAGCGGGTCGGGAGGGTCCATGAACACTGAAGCTTTCTTT. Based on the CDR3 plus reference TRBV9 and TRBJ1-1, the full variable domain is DSGVTQTPKHLITATGQRVTLRCSPRSGDLSVYWYQQSLDQGLQFLIQYYNGEERAKGNILERFSAQQFPDLHSELNLSSLELGDSALYFCASGSGGSMNTEAFFGQGTRLTVV.